A selection of T cell receptor beta chains follows, all from one sample in a study of regulatory T cells in long-lasting Graves disease. TCRdb passed the multiplex PCR reads through MiXCR, listing each CDR3 protein once. The sample carries 400,000 to 500,000 distinct CDR3 sequences, less than 15% recorded once. Separately, the same data were catalogued under a study of T cells in Graves' hyperthyroidism and ophthalmopathy.

Sequenced material: peripheral blood mononuclear cells (PBMCs), taken at new diagnosis, from a patient treated with antithyroid drugs. All receptors come from a woman aged 45-65 years with Graves disease. Each CDR3 is given without its conserved first and last residue. Clone size is given for some rows only: seen once, a few or many times, or a class if the clone is expanded.

J gene	V gene	clone size	CDR3 protein
TRBJ2-3	TRBV6-1	many	ASSGTASGIKDTQY
TRBJ2-7	TRBV6-5	many	ASSYAGGPGYEQY
TRBJ2-5	TRBV27	NA	ASSPTGLAIEAQY
TRBJ2-7	TRBV5-4	NA	ASSLAAVVPYEQY
TRBJ1-1	TRBV20-1	NA	SARRGGGNSEDF
TRBJ1-1	TRBV12-3/TRBV12-4	many	ASSLSTGWVNTEAF
TRBJ1-1	TRBV6-2/TRBV6-3	NA	ASSNQNGGNTEAF
TRBJ2-5	TRBV27	NA	ASSQLGLWETQY
TRBJ2-7	TRBV10-3	many	AISETRVEEQY
TRBJ2-1	TRBV7-9	many	ASSLSGGNEQF
TRBJ2-1	TRBV5-6	few	ASSLVGGTSGNSYNEQF
TRBJ2-7	TRBV2	many	ASMLKEQY
TRBJ1-1	TRBV19	NA	ASSISTNEAF
TRBJ2-7	TRBV9	many	ASRTLLPGYYEQY
TRBJ2-7	TRBV11-2	many	ASSPGTSGRIHEQY
TRBJ1-1	TRBV5-5	NA	ASSFMNTEAF
TRBJ2-1	TRBV13	few	ASSAERQVIDEQF
TRBJ2-5	TRBV7-9	many	ASSSLAETQY
TRBJ2-1	TRBV7-2	few	ASSLGVAYSNEQF
TRBJ2-7	TRBV9	many	ASSEGGSSYEQY
TRBJ2-3	TRBV12-3/TRBV12-4	many	ASTSELTWSGTQY
TRBJ2-7	TRBV7-8	NA	AGSLVALAGDHEQY
TRBJ2-7	TRBV28	many	ASRQSRYEQY
TRBJ1-1	TRBV3-1	many	ASSQADRGSEAF
TRBJ2-1	TRBV20-1	NA	SARFLNEQF
TRBJ1-1	TRBV6-1	many	ATRSGGVGYTEAF
TRBJ2-4	TRBV20-1	many	SAREPTGIQNIQY
TRBJ1-4	TRBV5-5	NA	ASSTGAVFEKLF
TRBJ2-3	TRBV30	many	AWSVQGLGTDTQY
TRBJ1-1	TRBV3-1	many	ASSQVFWDRGGTEAF
TRBJ1-5	TRBV5-1	few	ASSPGGSLNQPQH
TRBJ2-2	TRBV6-1	NA	ASSRGGSGNTGELF
TRBJ2-2	TRBV12-3/TRBV12-4	few	ASIQDRGRGNTGELF
TRBJ2-5	TRBV11-2	many	ASSLVTGQETQY
TRBJ1-5	TRBV25-1	many	ASSDLGNQPQH
TRBJ2-7	TRBV5-1	NA	ASSPGTSEGYEQY
TRBJ2-5	TRBV12-3/TRBV12-4	NA	ASEERGTRETQY
TRBJ2-5	TRBV2	many	ASSTEIQETQY
TRBJ2-7	TRBV27	many	ACGPKFYEQY
TRBJ2-7	TRBV20-1	many	SGRQISYEQY